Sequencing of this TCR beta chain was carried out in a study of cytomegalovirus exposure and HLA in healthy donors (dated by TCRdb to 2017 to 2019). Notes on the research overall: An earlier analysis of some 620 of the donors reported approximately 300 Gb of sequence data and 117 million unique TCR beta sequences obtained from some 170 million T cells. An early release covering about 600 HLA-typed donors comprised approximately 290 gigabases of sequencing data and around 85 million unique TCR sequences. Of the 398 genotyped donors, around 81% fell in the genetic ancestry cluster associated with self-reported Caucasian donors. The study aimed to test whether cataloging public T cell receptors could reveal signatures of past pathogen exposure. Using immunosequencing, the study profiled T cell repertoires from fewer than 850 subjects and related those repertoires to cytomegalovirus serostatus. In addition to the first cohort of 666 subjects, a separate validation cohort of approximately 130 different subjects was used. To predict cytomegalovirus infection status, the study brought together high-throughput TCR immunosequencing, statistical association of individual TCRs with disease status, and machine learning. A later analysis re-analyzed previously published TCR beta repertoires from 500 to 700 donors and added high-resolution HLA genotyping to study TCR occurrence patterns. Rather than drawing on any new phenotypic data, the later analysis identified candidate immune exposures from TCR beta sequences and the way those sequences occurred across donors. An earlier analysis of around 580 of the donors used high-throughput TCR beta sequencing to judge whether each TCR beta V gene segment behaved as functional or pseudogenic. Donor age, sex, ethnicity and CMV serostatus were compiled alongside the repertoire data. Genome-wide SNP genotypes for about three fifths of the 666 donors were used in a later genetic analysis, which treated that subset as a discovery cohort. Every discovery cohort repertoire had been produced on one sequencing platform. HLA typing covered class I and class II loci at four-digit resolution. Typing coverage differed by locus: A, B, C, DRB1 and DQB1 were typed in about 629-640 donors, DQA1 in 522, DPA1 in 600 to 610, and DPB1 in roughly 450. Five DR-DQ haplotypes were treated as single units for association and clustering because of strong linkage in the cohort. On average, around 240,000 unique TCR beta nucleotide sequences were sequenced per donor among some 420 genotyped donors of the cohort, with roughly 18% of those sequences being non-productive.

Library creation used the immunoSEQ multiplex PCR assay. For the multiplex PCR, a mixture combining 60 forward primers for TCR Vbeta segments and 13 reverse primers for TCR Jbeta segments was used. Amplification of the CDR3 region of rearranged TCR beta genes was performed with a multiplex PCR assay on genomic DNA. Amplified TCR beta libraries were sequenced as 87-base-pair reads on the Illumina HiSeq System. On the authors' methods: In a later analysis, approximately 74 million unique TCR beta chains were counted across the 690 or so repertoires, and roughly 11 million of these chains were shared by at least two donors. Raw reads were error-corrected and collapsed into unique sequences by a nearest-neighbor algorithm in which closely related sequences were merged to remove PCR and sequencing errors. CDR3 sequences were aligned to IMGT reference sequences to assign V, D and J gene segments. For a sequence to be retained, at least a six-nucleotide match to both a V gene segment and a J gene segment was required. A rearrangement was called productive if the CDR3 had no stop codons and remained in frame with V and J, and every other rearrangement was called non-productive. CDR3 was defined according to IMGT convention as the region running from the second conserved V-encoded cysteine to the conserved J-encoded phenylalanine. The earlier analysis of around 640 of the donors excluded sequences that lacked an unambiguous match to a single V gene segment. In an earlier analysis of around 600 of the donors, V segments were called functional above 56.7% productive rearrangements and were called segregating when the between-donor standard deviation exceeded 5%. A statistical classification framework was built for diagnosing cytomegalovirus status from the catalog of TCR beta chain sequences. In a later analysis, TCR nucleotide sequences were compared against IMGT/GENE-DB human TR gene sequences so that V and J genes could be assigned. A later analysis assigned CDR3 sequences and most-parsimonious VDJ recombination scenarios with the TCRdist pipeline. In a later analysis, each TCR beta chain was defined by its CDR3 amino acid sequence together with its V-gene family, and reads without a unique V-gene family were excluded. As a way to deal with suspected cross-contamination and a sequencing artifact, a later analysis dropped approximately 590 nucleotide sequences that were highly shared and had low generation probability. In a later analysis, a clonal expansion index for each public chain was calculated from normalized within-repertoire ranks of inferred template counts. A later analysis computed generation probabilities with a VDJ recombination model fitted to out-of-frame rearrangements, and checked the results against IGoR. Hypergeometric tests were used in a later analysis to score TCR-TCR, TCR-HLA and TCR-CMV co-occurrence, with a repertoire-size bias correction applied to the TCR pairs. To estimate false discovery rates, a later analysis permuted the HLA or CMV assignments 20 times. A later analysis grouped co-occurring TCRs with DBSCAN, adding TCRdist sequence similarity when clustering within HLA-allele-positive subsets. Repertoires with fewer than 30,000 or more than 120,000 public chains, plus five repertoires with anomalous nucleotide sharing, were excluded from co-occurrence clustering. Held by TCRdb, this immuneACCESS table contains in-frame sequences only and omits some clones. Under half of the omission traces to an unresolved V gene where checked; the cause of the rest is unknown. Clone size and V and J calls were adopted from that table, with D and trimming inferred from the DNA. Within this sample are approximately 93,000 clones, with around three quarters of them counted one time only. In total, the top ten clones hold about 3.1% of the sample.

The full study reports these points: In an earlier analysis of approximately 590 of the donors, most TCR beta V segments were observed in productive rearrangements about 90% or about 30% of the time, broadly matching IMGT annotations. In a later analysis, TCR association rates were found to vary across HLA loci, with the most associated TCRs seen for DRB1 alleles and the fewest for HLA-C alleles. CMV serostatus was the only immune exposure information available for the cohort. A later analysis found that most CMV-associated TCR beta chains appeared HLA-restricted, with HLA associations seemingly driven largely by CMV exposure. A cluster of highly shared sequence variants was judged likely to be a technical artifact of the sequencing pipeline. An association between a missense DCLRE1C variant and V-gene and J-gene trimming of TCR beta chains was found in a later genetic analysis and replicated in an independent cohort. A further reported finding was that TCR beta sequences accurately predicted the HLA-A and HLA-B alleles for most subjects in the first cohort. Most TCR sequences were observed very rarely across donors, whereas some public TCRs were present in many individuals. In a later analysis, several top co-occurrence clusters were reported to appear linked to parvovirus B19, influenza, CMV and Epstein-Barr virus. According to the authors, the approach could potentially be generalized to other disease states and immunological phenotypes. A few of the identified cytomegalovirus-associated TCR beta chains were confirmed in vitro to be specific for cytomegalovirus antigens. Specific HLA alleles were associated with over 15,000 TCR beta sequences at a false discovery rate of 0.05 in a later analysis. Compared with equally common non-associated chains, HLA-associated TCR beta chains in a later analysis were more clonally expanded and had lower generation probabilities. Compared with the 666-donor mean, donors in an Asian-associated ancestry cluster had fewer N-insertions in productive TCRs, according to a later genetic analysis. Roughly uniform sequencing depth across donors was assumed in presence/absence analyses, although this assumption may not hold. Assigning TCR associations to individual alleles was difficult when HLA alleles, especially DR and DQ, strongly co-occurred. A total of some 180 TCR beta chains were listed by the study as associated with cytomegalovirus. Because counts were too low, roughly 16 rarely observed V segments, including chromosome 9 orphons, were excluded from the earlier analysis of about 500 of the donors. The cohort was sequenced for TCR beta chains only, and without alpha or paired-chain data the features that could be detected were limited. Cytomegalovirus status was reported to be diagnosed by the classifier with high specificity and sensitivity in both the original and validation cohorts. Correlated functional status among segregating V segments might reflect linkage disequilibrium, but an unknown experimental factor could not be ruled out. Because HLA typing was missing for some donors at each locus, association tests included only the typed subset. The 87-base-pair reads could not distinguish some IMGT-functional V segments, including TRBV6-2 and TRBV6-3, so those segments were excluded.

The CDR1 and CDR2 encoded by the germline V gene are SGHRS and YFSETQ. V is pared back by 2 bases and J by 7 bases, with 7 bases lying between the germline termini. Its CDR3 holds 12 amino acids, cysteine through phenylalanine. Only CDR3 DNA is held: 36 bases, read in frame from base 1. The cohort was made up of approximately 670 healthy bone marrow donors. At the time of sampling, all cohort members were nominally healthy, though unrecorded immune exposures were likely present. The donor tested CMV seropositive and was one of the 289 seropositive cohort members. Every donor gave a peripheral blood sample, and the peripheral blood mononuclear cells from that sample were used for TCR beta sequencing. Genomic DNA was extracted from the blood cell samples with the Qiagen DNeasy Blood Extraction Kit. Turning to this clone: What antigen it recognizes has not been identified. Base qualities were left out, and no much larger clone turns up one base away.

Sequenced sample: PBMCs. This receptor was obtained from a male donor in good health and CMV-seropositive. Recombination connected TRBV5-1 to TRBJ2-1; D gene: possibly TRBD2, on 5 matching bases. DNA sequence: TGCGCCAGCAGCTTCGGACTTAATGAGCAGTTCTTC. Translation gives CASSFGLNEQFF. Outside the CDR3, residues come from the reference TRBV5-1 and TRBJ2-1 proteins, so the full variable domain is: KAGVTQTPRYLIKTRGQQVTLSCSPISGHRSVSWYQQTPGQGLQFLFEYFSETQRNKGNFPGRFSGRQFSNSRSEMNVSTLELGDSALYLCASSFGLNEQFFGPGTRLTVL.